This TCR beta chain was profiled in a study of T cell changes during pregnancy in multiple sclerosis. After removal of 4 bases from V and 4 bases from J, the junction contained 4 bases not matched to a gene. The length of the CDR3 is 14 residues. Germline assignment: CDR1 LNHDA and CDR2 SQIVND (reference sequence). Sequencing used immunoSEQ multiplex PCR; TCRdb keeps in-frame clones, though not all of them. The table shows about 64,000 clones, with around nine tenths occurring only once. The sample was peripheral blood, taken in the second trimester of pregnancy. This sequence joins TRBV19 and TRBJ1-1; 9 bases are shared with TRBD1. This sequence was found in a female donor with multiple sclerosis, enrolled in a pregnancy study. CDR3 sequence: CASSRRQGVTEAFF. The CDR3 coding sequence is TGTGCCAGTAGTAGGAGACAGGGGGTCACTGAAGCTTTCTTT.